This T cell receptor (beta chain) was recovered during a study of identical twins listed by TCRdb under 2016. Some background on the complete study: The study deep-sequenced TCR alpha and beta repertoires from monozygotic twins, unrelated adults of various ages and cord blood to test whether fetal clonotypes persist. Replicate twin experiments were performed at different times using different library preparation protocols to rule out contamination.

Via the germline V gene, CDR1 is ENHRY and CDR2 SYGVKD. The CDR3 contains 14 residues, cysteine and phenylalanine counted. Only the CDR3 DNA stays, 42 bases, in frame from base 1. All donors were healthy Caucasians. Three pairs of female monozygotic twins, all aged about 18 to 30 years, made up the twin cohort. Miltenyi CD45RO+ enrichment and human naive T-cell isolation kits were used to isolate memory (CD45RO+) and naive T cells from PBMC. General findings and caveats noted by the study authors: In monozygotic twins, recombination models systematically underestimated out-of-frame TCR alpha sharing, but the models matched the sharing seen between unrelated individuals. Compared with coincidental sharing between unrelated individuals, out-of-frame TCR alpha sequences shared between twins had an excess of sequences with low generation probability. Abundant cord blood beta clonotypes carried fewer insertions; young adult naive repertoires showed a weaker similar trend, while memory repertoires showed none. A weaker excess of twin sharing was found in beta out-of-frame sequences because the signal-to-noise ratio was lowered by fewer shared sequences. Zero-insertion analyses could be partly confounded by invariant T cells such as MAIT and iNKT, although diverse VJ usage argued against such confounding for most clonotypes. Because the same donors could not be followed over many years, the conclusions depended on cross-sectional statistical analysis.

Receptor libraries were prepared by 5' RACE. Sequencing relied on an Illumina HiSeq 2000. Template switching added a universal primer binding site, and the final cDNA carried a unique molecular identifier that allowed TCR cDNA molecules to be counted accurately. Specific primers in the conserved constant-segment region were used to synthesize first-strand cDNA for the TCR alpha and beta chains. To control for contamination, each cDNA library was double barcoded with a SMART-Mk sample barcode plus Illumina barcodes. TruSeq adapter sequences and Illumina sample barcodes were added in two successive PCR steps. TCR alpha and beta cDNA libraries were sequenced on the Illumina HiSeq platform with custom primers. Per the authors' processing: Raw reads were processed with MiGEC to extract unique molecular identifiers, and MiXCR was used to determine CDR3 positions. Recombination models were inferred per individual with the repgenHMM and IGoR tools using an EM algorithm. Shared clonotype analysis was performed with the tcR package in R, normalizing sharing by the product of cloneset sizes. To study raw recombination free of thymic and clonal selection effects, out-of-frame nonproductive sequences were analyzed. The public reads were reprocessed in TCRdb via fastp at Q25 and MiXCR, keeping in-frame beta chains. Under each unique CDR3 protein, matching rows form one entry showing the most common genes and DNA. The V and J calls were determined by TCRdb, not by the authors. The sample contains approximately 280,000 distinct CDR3 sequences, under 9.5% of them found a single time. The ten largest make up 2% to 2.5% of the sample.

About this clonotype itself: No antigen is known for it. One end of the junction is discordant with germline, which a read error may explain.

These data were also reused for a study on yellow fever vaccine responses in identical twins. Drawing on the second study: According to the authors, in identical twins the way T cells responded to vaccination appeared partly convergent and partly personalized. Focusing on identical twins, the study followed the T cell clones that responded to the vaccine, and did so with precision.

Material: memory (CD45RO+) T cells sorted from blood. The meaning of the sample's cell subset or site label: CD45RO+ enriched T cells. This TCR derives from a woman aged 18 to 35 in good health. The V and J segments used are TRBV10-3 and TRBJ1-5; no D gene call is confident. The CDR3 loop reads CAIGDEVSNQPQHF. The DNA sequence follows: TGTGCCATCGGTGACGAGGTTAGCAATCAGCCCCAGCATTTT.